Listed below are T cell receptor beta chains from one sample, sequenced in a study of long-term antiretroviral therapy in people with HIV. Assay used: immunoSEQ multiplex PCR; TCRdb lists only in-frame clones, some missing. The sample contains about 12,000 clones, 65% to 85% of which appear only once. The sample was unsorted PBMCs, taken 3.4 years after starting antiretroviral therapy. All receptors derive from a man between 35 and 55 years old with HIV. Each CDR3 is given with its conserved first and last residue. Fields, in order: D gene, J gene, V gene, clone size, CDR3 protein, CDR3 DNA. D genes are given only for firm matches. Some rows have no size entry. The others give once, few or many, or a class for an expanded clone.

d_gene: TRBD2; j_gene: TRBJ2-7; v_gene: TRBV7-3; abundance: .; CDR3aa: CASSFRGLGSGYEQYF; CDR3nt: TGTGCCAGCAGCTTTCGGGGACTAGGATCTGGCTACGAGCAGTACTTC
d_gene: .; j_gene: TRBJ2-3; v_gene: TRBV6-1; abundance: .; CDR3aa: CASSTDRFTDTQYF; CDR3nt: TGTGCCAGCAGTACGGACAGATTCACAGATACGCAGTATTTT
d_gene: TRBD1; j_gene: TRBJ2-5; v_gene: TRBV7-3; abundance: .; CDR3aa: CASSKVTGDRETQYF; CDR3nt: TGTGCCAGCAGCAAAGTGACAGGGGATCGAGAGACCCAGTACTTC
d_gene: TRBD1; j_gene: TRBJ1-2; v_gene: TRBV6-5; abundance: few; CDR3aa: CASSTRTGVEGYTF; CDR3nt: TGTGCCAGCAGTACCAGGACAGGCGTGGAAGGCTACACCTTC
d_gene: TRBD1; j_gene: TRBJ1-5; v_gene: TRBV18; abundance: .; CDR3aa: CASSPRGQGNSNQPQHF; CDR3nt: TGTGCCAGCTCACCGCGGGGACAGGGGAATAGCAATCAGCCCCAGCATTTT
d_gene: TRBD1; j_gene: TRBJ1-2; v_gene: TRBV12-5; abundance: .; CDR3aa: CASGLVPPGQGGYGYTF; CDR3nt: TGTGCTAGTGGTTTGGTACCCCCGGGACAGGGAGGGTATGGCTACACCTTC
d_gene: .; j_gene: TRBJ2-1; v_gene: TRBV6-4; abundance: few; CDR3aa: CASSDSNRYNEQFF; CDR3nt: TGTGCCAGCAGTGACTCGAACCGATACAATGAGCAGTTCTTC
d_gene: .; j_gene: TRBJ2-7; v_gene: TRBV5-6; abundance: .; CDR3aa: CASSLGGLPTGEQYF; CDR3nt: TGTGCCAGCAGCTTGGGGGGGCTTCCGACGGGAGAGCAGTACTTC
d_gene: TRBD2; j_gene: TRBJ2-1; v_gene: TRBV30; abundance: once; CDR3aa: CAWKREAYNEQFF; CDR3nt: TGTGCCTGGAAGCGGGAAGCCTACAATGAGCAGTTCTTC
d_gene: .; j_gene: TRBJ2-1; v_gene: TRBV2; abundance: .; CDR3aa: CASIGPIYNEQFF; CDR3nt: TGTGCCAGCATTGGCCCGATCTACAATGAGCAGTTCTTC
d_gene: .; j_gene: TRBJ2-7; v_gene: TRBV7-2; abundance: few; CDR3aa: CASSPEECEQYF; CDR3nt: TGTGCCAGCAGCCCCGAGGAGTGCGAGCAGTACTTC
d_gene: .; j_gene: TRBJ2-5; v_gene: TRBV7-9; abundance: .; CDR3aa: CASSLGPLGETQYF; CDR3nt: TGTGCCAGCAGCTTAGGACCGCTGGGGGAGACCCAGTACTTC
d_gene: .; j_gene: TRBJ2-7; v_gene: TRBV28; abundance: .; CDR3aa: CASSPSIYYEQYF; CDR3nt: TGTGCCAGCAGTCCTAGCATTTACTACGAGCAGTACTTC
d_gene: .; j_gene: TRBJ2-6; v_gene: TRBV11-2; abundance: .; CDR3aa: CASSLGVGVPNSGANVLTF; CDR3nt: TGTGCCAGCAGCTTAGGAGTTGGGGTCCCTAACTCTGGGGCCAACGTCCTGACTTTC
d_gene: .; j_gene: TRBJ1-2; v_gene: TRBV7-2; abundance: .; CDR3aa: CASSRSGSYGYTF; CDR3nt: TGTGCCAGCAGCCGATCGGGCAGCTATGGCTACACCTTC
d_gene: .; j_gene: TRBJ1-4; v_gene: TRBV4-1; abundance: .; CDR3aa: CASSQASSSNEKLFF; CDR3nt: TGCGCCAGCAGCCAAGCCTCCAGTAGTAATGAAAAACTGTTTTTT
d_gene: .; j_gene: TRBJ1-2; v_gene: TRBV28; abundance: .; CDR3aa: CASRRPGQNYGYTF; CDR3nt: TGTGCCAGCCGACGCCCGGGGCAGAACTATGGCTACACCTTC
d_gene: TRBD2; j_gene: TRBJ2-7; v_gene: TRBV2; abundance: once; CDR3aa: CASTSGYEQYF; CDR3nt: TGTGCCAGTACTAGCGGGTACGAGCAGTACTTC
d_gene: .; j_gene: TRBJ1-1; v_gene: TRBV5-1; abundance: .; CDR3aa: CASSEGSTITEAFF; CDR3nt: TGCGCCAGCAGTGAAGGGAGCACGATCACTGAAGCTTTCTTT
d_gene: TRBD1; j_gene: TRBJ2-1; v_gene: TRBV30; abundance: .; CDR3aa: CAWSPWTGAPSYNEQFF; CDR3nt: TGTGCCTGGAGTCCCTGGACAGGGGCCCCATCGTACAATGAGCAGTTCTTC
d_gene: TRBD1; j_gene: TRBJ1-2; v_gene: TRBV2; abundance: once; CDR3aa: CASSEEGRGNYGYTF; CDR3nt: TGTGCCAGCAGTGAAGAGGGCAGGGGGAACTATGGCTACACCTTC
d_gene: .; j_gene: TRBJ2-5; v_gene: TRBV5-8; abundance: .; CDR3aa: CASSEGTAFLPETQYF; CDR3nt: TGTGCCAGCAGCGAAGGGACTGCCTTTTTGCCGGAGACCCAGTACTTC
d_gene: TRBD1; j_gene: TRBJ1-2; v_gene: TRBV19; abundance: .; CDR3aa: CASSGLQGGDGYTF; CDR3nt: TGTGCCAGTAGCGGTCTACAGGGGGGAGATGGCTACACCTTC
d_gene: .; j_gene: TRBJ2-2; v_gene: TRBV9; abundance: .; CDR3aa: CASEGAGVTGELFF; CDR3nt: TGTGCCAGCGAGGGGGCGGGGGTCACCGGGGAGCTGTTTTTT
d_gene: .; j_gene: TRBJ1-1; v_gene: TRBV19; abundance: .; CDR3aa: CASSNEGLNTEAFF; CDR3nt: TGTGCCAGTAGTAACGAGGGGTTGAACACTGAAGCTTTCTTT
d_gene: .; j_gene: TRBJ2-3; v_gene: TRBV7-7; abundance: .; CDR3aa: CASSRMSGSTDTQYF; CDR3nt: TGTGCTAGCAGCCGCATGTCAGGCTCGACAGATACGCAGTATTTT
d_gene: .; j_gene: TRBJ1-4; v_gene: TRBV5-5; abundance: .; CDR3aa: CASSLYFNRPTNEKLFF; CDR3nt: TGTGCCAGCAGCTTGTATTTCAACAGACCAACTAATGAAAAACTGTTTTTT
d_gene: .; j_gene: TRBJ1-5; v_gene: TRBV19; abundance: .; CDR3aa: CASSMGTGGIQPQHF; CDR3nt: TGTGCCAGTAGTATGGGGACGGGAGGAATTCAGCCCCAGCATTTT
d_gene: .; j_gene: TRBJ1-1; v_gene: TRBV4-1; abundance: once; CDR3aa: CASSPRTNTEAFF; CDR3nt: TGCGCCAGCAGCCCCCGAACGAACACTGAAGCTTTCTTT
d_gene: TRBD1; j_gene: TRBJ1-2; v_gene: TRBV19; abundance: .; CDR3aa: CASRDRGYGYTF; CDR3nt: TGTGCCAGCAGGGACAGGGGCTATGGCTACACCTTC
d_gene: .; j_gene: TRBJ2-4; v_gene: TRBV25-1; abundance: .; CDR3aa: CASSVQGGGKANIQYF; CDR3nt: TGTGCCAGCAGTGTGCAGGGTGGCGGGAAAGCAAACATTCAGTACTTC
d_gene: .; j_gene: TRBJ1-1; v_gene: TRBV30; abundance: few; CDR3aa: CASTPPNTEAFF; CDR3nt: TGTGCCTCCACACCCCCGAACACTGAAGCTTTCTTT
d_gene: .; j_gene: TRBJ2-7; v_gene: TRBV19; abundance: .; CDR3aa: CASSIRWGAGYEQYF; CDR3nt: TGTGCCAGTAGTATCAGATGGGGGGCAGGCTACGAGCAGTACTTC
d_gene: .; j_gene: TRBJ1-3; v_gene: TRBV19; abundance: .; CDR3aa: CASMTTRFSGNTIYF; CDR3nt: TGTGCCAGTATGACCACAAGGTTCTCTGGAAACACCATATATTTT
d_gene: .; j_gene: TRBJ2-6; v_gene: TRBV15; abundance: few; CDR3aa: CATSRADSGANVLTF; CDR3nt: TGTGCCACCAGCAGAGCAGACTCTGGGGCCAACGTCCTGACTTTC
d_gene: .; j_gene: TRBJ2-5; v_gene: TRBV2; abundance: .; CDR3aa: CASRGGGQETQYF; CDR3nt: TGTGCCAGCAGAGGCGGTGGGCAAGAGACCCAGTACTTC
d_gene: .; j_gene: TRBJ2-7; v_gene: TRBV7-9; abundance: few; CDR3aa: CASSFVERSEQYF; CDR3nt: TGTGCCAGCAGCTTTGTGGAGCGGAGCGAGCAGTACTTC